The 8 T cell receptor beta chains listed next were all sequenced from one sample in a study of blood T cell repertoires in COVID-19. Only in-frame clones appear in the TCRdb table, and some are missing; sequencing was by immunoSEQ multiplex PCR. The table records about 190,000 clones, roughly 88% of them present only once. Sequencing was performed on peripheral blood. These receptors all come from a man at least 80 years old with COVID-19, enrolled during active disease.

The V and J genes are TRBV5-6 and TRBJ2-1; 7 positions agree with TRBD2. The CDR3 covers 16 residues. V lost 0 bases to trimming and J lost 0 bases; unmatched junction nucleotides: 3. Germline V lookup: CDR1 SGHDT, CDR2 YYEEEE. CDR3 amino acids: CASSLVGGSSYNEQFF. DNA of the CDR3: TGTGCCAGCAGCTTGGTGGGAGGGAGCTCCTACAATGAGCAGTTCTTC.

The chain uses TRBV3-1 (or the pseudogene TRBV3-2) and TRBJ2-3, with 8 nucleotides matching TRBD2. In germline, CDR1 is LGHDT, CDR2 YNNKEL (reference sequence). This CDR3 has 16 amino acids. J was trimmed by 0 bases and V by 4 bases; bases with no gene match: 6. The CDR3 spells CASSRLAGGSTDTQYF. In nucleotides, the CDR3 is TGTGCCAGCAGCCGTCTGGCGGGGGGCAGCACAGATACGCAGTATTTT.

The table lists this clone with a few counts. V gene TRBV6-5 combines with J gene TRBJ1-2; TRBD1 is a possible D gene (5 bases). CDR1 is MNHEY, CDR2 SVGAGI, per germline. The CDR3 totals 13 residues. Trimming pared 8 bases from V and 6 bases from J, leaving 16 bases between. The CDR3 nucleotides are TGTGCCAGCCGAGAAACAGGCAGCGATGGCTACACCTTC. Protein product: CASRETGSDGYTF.

This clone has more than one count but fewer than ten. V gene TRBV14 combines with J gene TRBJ2-7, with D uncertain. V was clipped by 4 bases and J by 0 bases, with 4 bases between them. The CDR3 has 12 amino acids. CDR1 is SGHDN, CDR2 FVKESK, per germline. CDR3 DNA sequence: TGTGCCAGCAGCCGTAGCTCCTACGAGCAGTACTTC. Translated: CASSRSSYEQYF. Full variable domain (missing parts from reference TRBV14 and TRBJ2-7): EAGVTQFPSHSVIEKGQTVTLRCDPISGHDNLYWYRRVMGKEIKFLLHFVKESKQDESGMPNNRFLAERTGGTYSTLKVQPAELEDSGVYFCASSRSSYEQYFGPGTRLTVT.

The gene calls are TRBV9 and TRBJ2-1, with TRBD2 identical over 12 bases. This CDR3 region has 17 residues. CDR1 is SGDLS and CDR2 is YYNGEE in the germline V gene. V shed 0 bases and J 6 bases; nucleotides not matched to a gene: 7. This CDR3 reads CASSVAALAGGPNEQFF. For the CDR3, the DNA is TGTGCCAGCAGCGTAGCCGCCCTAGCGGGGGGGCCCAATGAGCAGTTCTTC. Complete variable domain (other parts from reference TRBV9 and TRBJ2-1): DSGVTQTPKHLITATGQRVTLRCSPRSGDLSVYWYQQSLDQGLQFLIQYYNGEERAKGNILERFSAQQFPDLHSELNLSSLELGDSALYFCASSVAALAGGPNEQFFGPGTRLTVL.

V is TRBV4-1 and J is TRBJ1-2; 10 bases agree with TRBD1. Germline CDR1 MGHRA, CDR2 YSYEKL. V lost 4 bases to trimming and J lost 0 bases; unmatched junction nucleotides: 5. This CDR3 comprises 16 residues. CDR3 DNA sequence: TGCGCCAGCAGCCGGCCCGGGACAGGGGCTAACTATGGCTACACCTTC. This translates into CASSRPGTGANYGYTF.

V is TRBV6-1 and J is TRBJ1-5; D is possibly TRBD1 (6 bases). The CDR3 contains 19 residues. Germline values: CDR1 MNHNS, CDR2 SASEGT. The V end was cut by 2 bases, the J end by 0 bases, with 20 bases between. The CDR3 DNA reads TGTGCCAGCAGTGAACGATCCATCTACAGGGTAAATAGCAATCAGCCCCAGCATTTT. This translates into CASSERSIYRVNSNQPQHF.

This chain joins TRBV5-1 and TRBJ1-2, with 11 nucleotides matching TRBD1. V lost 4 bases to trimming and J lost 4 bases; unmatched junction nucleotides: 3. Germline V gives CDR1 SGHRS, CDR2 YFSETQ. This CDR3 is 14 amino acids long. The chain's CDR3 is CASSPDRGRYGYTF. As DNA, the CDR3 is TGCGCCAGCAGCCCGGACAGGGGGCGCTATGGCTACACCTTC.